What follows describes a single T cell receptor (beta chain). This sample was included in a study of blood T cell repertoires in COVID-19. About the study: Collection of acute and convalescent COVID-19 samples took place in the United States, Italy and Spain. Nucleic acid was either cDNA or gDNA, and it came from T cells, B-cell-depleted T cells, or PBMCs.

Germline CDR1 reads DFQATT; CDR2 reads SNEGSKA (reference sequence). Losses at the gene ends were 3 bases for V and 4 bases for J; bases not matched to a gene: 5. The CDR3 consists of 14 residues. As handled by the study authors: Nucleated cell counts were estimated from reference gene primer amplification. Using immunoSEQ multiplex PCR, the repertoire was profiled, and TCRdb retains in-frame clones only, with some absent. V, J and clone size reflect that table, while D and trimming were determined from the DNA. This sample yields fewer than 50,000 clones, of which roughly 85% are seen a single time; 25% belongs to the top ten.

The clonotype originates from a man between 65 and 85 years old with acute or convalescent COVID-19. V gene TRBV20-1 combines with J gene TRBJ1-5; TRBD1 matches 8 bases. The sample consisted of peripheral blood. CDR3 residues: CSASGDRQNQPQHF. The CDR3 nucleotides are TGCAGTGCTAGTGGGGACAGGCAAAATCAGCCCCAGCATTTT.